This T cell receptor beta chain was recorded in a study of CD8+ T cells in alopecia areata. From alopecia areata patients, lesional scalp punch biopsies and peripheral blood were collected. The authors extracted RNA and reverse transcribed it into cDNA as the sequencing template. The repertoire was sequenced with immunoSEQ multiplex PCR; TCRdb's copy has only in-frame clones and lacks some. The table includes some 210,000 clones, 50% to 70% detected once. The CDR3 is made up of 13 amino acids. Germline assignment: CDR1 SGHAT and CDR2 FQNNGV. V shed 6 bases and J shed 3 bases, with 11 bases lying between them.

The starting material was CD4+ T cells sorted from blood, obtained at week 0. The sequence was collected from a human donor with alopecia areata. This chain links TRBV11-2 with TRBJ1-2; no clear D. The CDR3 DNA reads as TGTGCCAGCAGTACGACCTGGGACTATGGCTACACCTTC. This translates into CASSTTWDYGYTF.